The 13 T cell receptor beta chains given below trace back to one sample, sequenced in a study of Graves' ophthalmopathy and Graves' hyperthyroidism. Amplified TCR beta CDR3 regions were obtained using RNA transcripts as template. First-round RT-PCR employed HTBI primers, with a second-round multiplex PCR after it. TCRdb analysed the multiplex PCR reads with MiXCR anew, one entry per CDR3 protein. The sample has hundreds of thousands of distinct CDR3 sequences, about 44% seen once. The sample comprised peripheral blood. The receptors here all came from an adult man with Graves' ophthalmopathy.

This clonotype came up a few times. The chain links TRBV11-2 to TRBJ2-5, with D possibly matching TRBD2 (6 bases). The germline CDR1 and CDR2 sequences are SGHAT and FQNNGV. The CDR3 covers 14 residues. The V and J ends lost 0 bases and 3 bases respectively, with 8 bases between them. CDR3 sequence (DNA): TGTGCCAGCAGCTTAGAATCGGGGGAAGAGACCCAGTACTTC. Translation: CASSLESGEETQYF.

This clonotype occurred a few times. This rearrangement joins TRBV20-1 to TRBJ2-6; D is possibly TRBD1 (6 bases). Trimming removed 0 bases at V and 4 bases at J, with 19 bases between. The CDR3 extends over 18 amino acids. Germline values: CDR1 DFQATT, CDR2 SNEGSKA (reference sequence). CDR3 DNA sequence: TGCAGTGCTAGAGAAGGGGGAGATGGGGATTCAGGGGCCAACGTCCTGACTTTC. Its translation is CSAREGGDGDSGANVLTF.

The chain is built from TRBV20-1 and TRBJ2-2; D gene uncertain. This CDR3 is built from 13 residues. V gave up 3 bases and J gave up 1 base, with 6 bases separating them. Germline loops: CDR1 DFQATT, CDR2 SNEGSKA (reference sequence). The CDR3 protein is CSASTKNTGELFF. CDR3 nucleotide sequence: TGCAGTGCTAGTACAAAGAACACCGGGGAGCTGTTTTTT.

CDR3 sequence reads: CASRKTGASYEQYF. CDR3 DNA sequence: TGTGCCAGCAGAAAAACAGGGGCCTCCTACGAGCAGTACTTC. The V gene is TRBV2, the J gene TRBJ2-7, with 7 nucleotides matching TRBD1. Germline V gene sequence: CDR1 SNHLY, CDR2 FYNNEI. This CDR3 is built from 14 residues. J was trimmed by 0 bases and V by 6 bases; bases with no gene match: 5.

As DNA, the CDR3 is TGTGCCAGCAGTGTCCAGGGGCACCGTGGTGGAAACACCATATATTTT. Amino acid sequence: CASSVQGHRGGNTIYF. The J gene is TRBJ1-3, the V gene TRBV25-1; TRBD1 might be the D (6 bases). In germline, CDR1 is MGHDK, CDR2 SYGVNS. This CDR3 has 16 amino acids. V was shortened by 4 bases and J by 3 bases, with 16 bases between the two germline ends.

This clonotype came up a few times. A clone one base away is much larger, so this may be a read error. CDR3 nucleotides: TGTGCCAGCAGTGAATCCGGGACAAGCACTGAAGCTTTCTTT. Protein product: CASSESGTSTEAFF. The V call is TRBV2, the J call TRBJ1-1, with TRBD1 as a possible D gene (6 bases). The CDR3 covers 14 residues. The V and J ends lost 2 bases and 4 bases respectively, with 11 bases between them. CDR1 and CDR2 (germline): SNHLY, FYNNEI.

The DNA of the CDR3 is TGTGCCAGCACCCGGGAGGCTGGGGGAGACAATTCACCCCTCCACTTT. This sequence encodes CASTREAGGDNSPLHF. V and J are TRBV25-1 and TRBJ1-6, with D tentatively TRBD1 (5 bases). Trimming took 7 bases from V and 7 from J, leaving 20 bases between them. Germline V lookup: CDR1 MGHDK, CDR2 SYGVNS. CDR3 length equals 16 residues.

The rearrangement links TRBV4-2 to TRBJ2-3; unclear D gene. Germline values: CDR1 LGHNA, CDR2 YNFKEQ. This CDR3 is 16 amino acids long. The V gene lost 4 bases and the J gene lost 2 bases, with 16 bases spanning the gap. The CDR3 sequence is CASSPLGYGITDTQYF. In nucleotides, the CDR3 is TGTGCCAGCAGCCCCCTAGGCTATGGAATCACAGATACGCAGTATTTT.

The gene calls are TRBV7-9 and TRBJ2-6; no clear D. The V end was cut by 8 bases, the J end by 3 bases, with 11 bases between. Germline CDR1 and CDR2: SEHNR and FQNEAQ (reference sequence). The CDR3 runs 14 residues. The CDR3 coding sequence is TGTGCCAGCGCCAGCAGCTTTGGGGCCAACGTCCTGACTTTC. Translation: CASASSFGANVLTF.

This clonotype was found a few times. The chain links TRBV11-2 to TRBJ1-2; D gene ambiguous. Trimming left V 1 base short and J 3 bases short, with 9 bases between. This CDR3 has 14 amino acids. Looked up from germline, CDR1 is SGHAT and CDR2 is FQNNGV. CDR3 sequence: CASSLVLDHYGYTF. Here the CDR3 DNA reads TGTGCCAGCAGCTTAGTTTTAGATCACTATGGCTACACCTTC.

The chain carries TRBV5-4 and TRBJ2-7, with D perhaps matching TRBD2 (7 bases). The V gene's germline CDR1 is SGHNT and CDR2 YYREEE (reference sequence). The V end was cut by 7 bases, the J end by 2 bases, with 22 bases between. The CDR3 totals 16 residues. CDR3 protein: CASGAFGGRNPYEQYF. The CDR3 DNA reads as TGTGCCAGCGGCGCCTTCGGGGGGCGGAACCCCTACGAGCAGTACTTC. The full variable domain, its missing parts supplied by reference TRBV5-4 and TRBJ2-7, is ETGVTQSPTHLIKTRGQQVTLRCSSQSGHNTVSWYQQALGQGPQFIFQYYREEENGRGNFPPRFSGLQFPNYSSELNVNALELDDSALYLCASGAFGGRNPYEQYFGPGTRLTVT.

Of note for this clonotype: Given a much more abundant clone one base away, this may be a read error. The V gene is TRBV10-3, the J gene TRBJ1-2; 8 bases are a match to TRBD1. This CDR3 spans 16 amino acids. V lost 11 bases, J lost 4 bases, and 18 bases stayed unmatched. The germline V gene encodes CDR1 ENHRY and CDR2 SYGVKD. The CDR3 DNA follows: TGTGCCGCCCGACCGGACAGGGCTGGGCCTGTCTATGGCTACACCTTC. Amino acids: CAARPDRAGPVYGYTF.

This clonotype was seen only once. A much larger clone differs from this one at a single base, so this may be a read error. This sequence joins TRBV5-1 and TRBJ1-2, with D hard to call. This CDR3 is 14 amino acids long. Looked up from germline, CDR1 is SGHRS and CDR2 is YFSETQ. CDR3 amino acids: CAGSLVTRLSGYTF. In DNA form, the CDR3 reads TGCGCCGGCAGCTTGGTTACGCGACTAAGTGGCTACACCTTC. The full variable domain, completed using reference TRBV5-1 and TRBJ1-2, is KAGVTQTPRYLIKTRGQQVTLSCSPISGHRSVSWYQQTPGQGLQFLFEYFSETQRNKGNFPGRFSGRQFSNSRSEMNVSTLELGDSALYLCAGSLVTRLSGYTFGSGTRLTVV.